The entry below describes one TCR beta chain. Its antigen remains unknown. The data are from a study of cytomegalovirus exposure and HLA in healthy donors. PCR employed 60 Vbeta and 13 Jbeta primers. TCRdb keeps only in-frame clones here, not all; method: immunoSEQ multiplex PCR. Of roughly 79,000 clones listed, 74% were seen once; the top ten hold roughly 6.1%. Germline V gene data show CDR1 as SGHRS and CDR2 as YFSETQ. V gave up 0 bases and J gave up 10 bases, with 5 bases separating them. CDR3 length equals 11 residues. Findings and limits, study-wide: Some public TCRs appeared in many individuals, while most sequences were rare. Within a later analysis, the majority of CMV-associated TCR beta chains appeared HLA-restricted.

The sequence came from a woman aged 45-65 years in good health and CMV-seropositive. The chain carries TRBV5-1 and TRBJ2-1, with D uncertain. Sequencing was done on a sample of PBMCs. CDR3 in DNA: TGCGCCAGCAGCTTGGATCGGGAGCAGTTCTTC. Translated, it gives CASSLDREQFF. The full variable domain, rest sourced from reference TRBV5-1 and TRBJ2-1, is KAGVTQTPRYLIKTRGQQVTLSCSPISGHRSVSWYQQTPGQGLQFLFEYFSETQRNKGNFPGRFSGRQFSNSRSEMNVSTLELGDSALYLCASSLDREQFFGPGTRLTVL.